A selection of T cell receptor beta chains follows, all from one sample in a study of early T cells in non-severe SARS-CoV-2 infection. TCRdb fed the 5' RACE reads into MiXCR, producing one record per CDR3 protein. Of roughly 17,000 distinct CDR3 sequences listed, approximately 4.8% are singletons. The sequencing sample was made of whole blood. Source of these receptors: an adult who was a healthcare worker with PCR-confirmed SARS-CoV-2 infection or an uninfected control (not recorded which). Each CDR3 is given with its conserved first and last residue.

V gene,CDR3 protein
TRBV7-8,CASSLVGARHNEQFF
TRBV14,CASSLSTEAFF
TRBV29-1,CSVGGVQGYNEQFF
TRBV27,CASSTQAGYNEQFF
TRBV20-1,CSAIGGGPTDTQYF
TRBV29-1,CSAVGQLKDGYTF
TRBV20-1,CSARSGRIGETQYF
TRBV5-4,CASSWRENNEQFF
TRBV5-1,CASSPRTSGSRDTQYF
TRBV12-3/TRBV12-4,CASTVVSGGTEAFF
TRBV20-1,CSARDQGPGYTF
TRBV11-2,CASSTDREVNEQFF
TRBV7-9,CASSLSLEPGSSGANVLTF
TRBV4-1,CASSQESAGAGELFF
TRBV10-3,CAISEDNEQFF
TRBV4-3,CASSWSGGSTDTQYF
TRBV7-2,CASSLGSGGANYGYTF
TRBV7-2,CASSLLGIQYF
TRBV28,CASSGWGSAGQANYEQYF
TRBV5-1,CASSLTSGRATGELFF
TRBV9,CASSPRLAGVRNEQFF
TRBV2,CASSTGRAGSTGELFF
TRBV3-1,CASSQDRGSSFETQYF
TRBV15,CATRPIRTASYNEQFF
TRBV5-4,CATRGGSYEQYF
TRBV20-1,CSARDKGQVVYNEQFF
TRBV20-1,CSAPPLTGTRVYNEQFF
TRBV5-1,CASSLGSTGTAEAFF
TRBV28,CASRLDMIQETQYF
TRBV7-9,CASSPVAGSKYNEQFF